These 25 T cell receptor beta chains were sequenced from one sample in a study of CD8 T cells in Susac syndrome. Random hexamers were used to reverse transcribe about 0.45 to 1 ug of RNA. TCRdb reprocessed the immunoSEQ multiplex PCR reads with MiXCR, giving one entry per CDR3 protein. The sample shows 170,000 or so distinct CDR3 sequences, just under 95% of them seen only once. Sequenced sample: CD4+ T cells from PBMCs. The receptor source for this set is a human donor with Susac syndrome.

The chain carries TRBV7-9 and TRBJ2-7, with 7 nucleotides matching TRBD2. The germline CDR1 and CDR2 sequences are SEHNR and FQNEAQ (reference sequence). This CDR3 comprises 15 residues. Germline trimming cut 4 bases from V and 3 bases from J; bases unmatched to any gene: 9. CDR3 protein: CASSSPLADYYEQYF. CDR3 DNA: TGTGCCAGCAGCTCACCCCTAGCGGACTACTACGAGCAGTACTTC.

This chain uses TRBV30 with TRBJ2-3; TRBD1 aligns across 9 bases. The CDR3 is 13 residues long. Germline trimming cut 3 bases from V and 3 bases from J; bases unmatched to any gene: 1. Germline V lookup: CDR1 GTSNPN, CDR2 SVGIG (reference sequence). The CDR3 here is CAWRGTGTDTQYF. CDR3 bases: TGTGCCTGGAGGGGGACAGGGACAGATACGCAGTATTTT.

As concerns this clonotype: It is likely a read error, because the conserved phenylalanine at the end of the CDR3 is missing. This chain connects TRBV6-5 to TRBJ1-1, with D maybe TRBD1 (6 bases). Germline assignment: CDR1 MNHEY and CDR2 SVGAGI. V lost 11 bases and J 4 bases, leaving 17 bases between the germline ends. This CDR3 comprises 13 residues. The CDR3 here is CACGQGRSTEAFL. The CDR3 bases are TGTGCCTGCGGTCAGGGGCGGTCCACTGAAGCTTTCCTT.

The rearrangement links TRBV5-1 to TRBJ2-1, with 16 bases matching TRBD2. The CDR3 extends over 16 amino acids. The V and J ends lost 4 bases and 7 bases, in that order; junction bases with no gene match: 5. Germline V gene lookup returns CDR1 SGHRS and CDR2 YFSETQ. The CDR3 DNA sequence: TGCGCCAGCAGCCCAGGGACTAGCGGGAGGGCGAATGAGCAGTTCTTC. It translates to CASSPGTSGRANEQFF.

The CDR3 nucleotides are TGTGCCAGCAGCCCGATACAGGGCGACTTGTACTACGAGCAGTACTTC. Translated, it gives CASSPIQGDLYYEQYF. This chain links TRBV21-1 with TRBJ2-7; no DNA check was done on the table's D call, TRBD1. TRBV21-1 counts as a pseudogene. The CDR3 sequence is 16 residues long.

The J gene is TRBJ2-7, the V gene TRBV27; D is ambiguous. The CDR3 extends over 12 amino acids. Germline V lookup: CDR1 MNHEY, CDR2 SMNVEV (reference sequence). Trimming cost V 2 bases and J 6 bases, with 8 bases left between them. Here the CDR3 reads CASSLIMIEQYF. The CDR3 DNA reads as TGTGCCAGCAGTTTAATCATGATCGAGCAGTACTTC.

V and J are TRBV29-1 and TRBJ2-5; 10 positions match TRBD1. The CDR3 extends over 14 amino acids. Germline lookup yields CDR1 SQVTM and CDR2 ANQGSEA. Trimming at V came to 4 bases and at J to 5 bases, leaving 7 bases not matched to a gene. The CDR3, as DNA: TGCAGCGTTGGCGGGACAGGGGTTTCGGAGACCCAGTACTTC. It is translated as CSVGGTGVSETQYF. Full variable domain (rest looked up from reference TRBV29-1 and TRBJ2-5): SAVISQKPSRDICQRGTSLTIQCQVDSQVTMMFWYRQQPGQSLTLIATANQGSEATYESGFVIDKFPISRPNLTFSTLTVSNMSPEDSSIYLCSVGGTGVSETQYFGPGTRLLVL.

V usage is TRBV18 and J usage is TRBJ2-2; D might be TRBD1 (6 bases). Germline loops: CDR1 KGHSH, CDR2 LQKENI. The CDR3 has 18 amino acids. V gave up 3 bases and J gave up 2 bases, with 19 bases separating them. CDR3 coding DNA: TGTGCCAGCTCACCCGACGGCGCGGGCAGGGGAAACACCGGGGAGCTGTTTTTT. This codes for CASSPDGAGRGNTGELFF. Full variable domain (remainder filled in from reference TRBV18 and TRBJ2-2): NAGVMQNPRHLVRRRGQEARLRCSPMKGHSHVYWYRQLPEEGLKFMVYLQKENIIDESGMPKERFSAEFPKEGPSILRIQQVVRGDSAAYFCASSPDGAGRGNTGELFFGEGSRLTVL.

The chain recombines TRBV12-3 or TRBV12-4 with TRBJ1-1, with 7 bases matching TRBD1. CDR3 size: 11 residues. After removal of 8 bases from V and 7 bases from J, the junction contained 4 bases not matched to a gene. The CDR3 DNA follows: TGTGCCAGCGGTAACAGGGGTGAAGCTTTCTTT. It is translated as CASGNRGEAFF.

This clonotype was seen once. The chain employs TRBV5-1 and TRBJ2-5; no clear D. This CDR3 region has 15 residues. The germline gives CDR1 SGHRS, CDR2 YFSETQ. Trimming took 4 bases from V and 5 from J, leaving 18 bases between them. DNA for the CDR3: TGCGCCAGCAGCCCCCGAGACGGCCGGTTGGAGACCCAGTACTTC. Translation: CASSPRDGRLETQYF.

The chain links TRBV12-3 or TRBV12-4 to TRBJ1-2; D gene ambiguous. The V and J ends lost 5 bases and 2 bases respectively, with 12 bases between them. This CDR3 comprises 14 residues. CDR3 in amino acids: CASSRSSSNYGYTF. The CDR3 DNA reads as TGTGCCAGCAGTCGAAGTAGTTCGAACTATGGCTACACCTTC.

This chain connects TRBV9 to TRBJ2-7; 10 nucleotides align to TRBD2. The J segment lost 1 base and the V segment lost 0 bases, leaving 7 bases of the junction unmatched. CDR1 is SGDLS and CDR2 is YYNGEE in the germline V gene. CDR3 length: 17 residues. CDR3 bases: TGTGCCAGCAGCGTAGGGGACCCTAGCGGGAGATCCTACGAGCAGTACTTC. It is translated as CASSVGDPSGRSYEQYF.

The V call is TRBV9, the J call TRBJ1-5; 9 bases fit TRBD1. V lost 4 bases, J lost 7 bases, and 15 bases stayed unmatched. Germline V lookup: CDR1 SGDLS, CDR2 YYNGEE. CDR3 length equals 17 residues. In nucleotides, the CDR3 is TGTGCCAGCAGCCCAGGCCCTACAGGGGGCGCGGGACAGCCCCAGCATTTT. It is translated as CASSPGPTGGAGQPQHF.

The chain employs TRBV5-1 and TRBJ2-5; a weak D match, TRBD2 (5 bases). The CDR3 extends over 16 amino acids. Trimming pared 0 bases from V and 5 bases from J, leaving 17 bases between. Germline values: CDR1 SGHRS, CDR2 YFSETQ. Here the CDR3 reads CASSLGVSEAGETQYF. The CDR3 DNA reads as TGCGCCAGCAGCTTGGGCGTTAGCGAGGCTGGGGAGACCCAGTACTTC.

V usage is TRBV5-4 and J usage is TRBJ2-7; D is unresolved. The V gene lost 0 bases and the J gene lost 4 bases, with 14 bases spanning the gap. Germline V CDR1 and CDR2: SGHNT, YYREEE (reference sequence). This CDR3 has 15 amino acids. The CDR3, as DNA: TGTGCCAGCAGCTTGGCGGTGGTATCGGAATACGAGCAGTACTTC. Residues: CASSLAVVSEYEQYF.

The rearrangement links TRBV7-2 to TRBJ1-1, with TRBD1 as a possible D gene (5 bases). CDR3 length equals 14 residues. Germline assignment: CDR1 SGHTA and CDR2 FQGNSA. V lost 4 bases and J lost 6, with 15 bases in between. DNA of the CDR3: TGTGCCAGCAGCTCAACTCAGGGTTCCGCTGAAGCTTTCTTT. Protein: CASSSTQGSAEAFF. Drawing the rest from reference TRBV7-2 and TRBJ1-1, the complete variable domain is GAGVSQSPSNKVTEKGKDVELRCDPISGHTALYWYRQSLGQGLEFLIYFQGNSAPDKSGLPSDRFSAERTGGSVSTLTIQRTQQEDSAVYLCASSSTQGSAEAFFGQGTRLTVV.

J is TRBJ2-5 and V is TRBV10-3; D gene ambiguous. This CDR3 contains 12 residues. Trimming shortened V by 4 bases and J by 3 bases, and 6 bases separated the two germline ends. The V gene's germline CDR1 is ENHRY and CDR2 SYGVKD. The CDR3 region is CAISVTEETQYF. CDR3 DNA sequence: TGTGCCATCAGTGTTACTGAAGAGACCCAGTACTTC.

The rearrangement joins TRBV7-2 to TRBJ1-5; weak D call: TRBD1 (6 bases). V was clipped by 1 base and J by 1 base, with 11 bases between them. Germline V gene data show CDR1 as SGHTA and CDR2 as FQGNSA. CDR3 size: 16 residues. The CDR3 loop is CASSLGLGASNQPQHF. CDR3 sequence (DNA): TGTGCCAGCAGCTTAGGACTGGGGGCGAGCAATCAGCCCCAGCATTTT.

The chain uses TRBV12-3 or TRBV12-4 and TRBJ2-6; D is undetermined. Trimming took off 1 base at V and 1 base at J, with 8 bases between the two ends. The CDR3 runs to 16 residues. CDR3: CASSLGLLSGANVLTF. The CDR3 DNA reads TGTGCCAGCAGTTTAGGCCTTCTGTCTGGGGCCAACGTCCTGACTTTC.

In DNA, the CDR3 is TGCGCCAGCAGCTTCCGGGACCCGTTTAACAATGAGCAGTTCTTC. It yields the protein CASSFRDPFNNEQFF. The genes are TRBV5-1 and TRBJ2-1; D may be TRBD1 or TRBD2 (5 bases each). The CDR3 is 15 amino acids. Trimming removed 2 bases from V and 5 bases from J, with 14 bases in between. Germline-derived CDR1 and CDR2 are SGHRS and YFSETQ.

J is TRBJ1-2 and V is TRBV7-2, with 8 bases identical to TRBD1. This CDR3 comprises 16 residues. Trimming at V came to 1 base and at J to 4 bases, leaving 8 bases not matched to a gene. The germline V gene encodes CDR1 SGHTA and CDR2 FQGNSA. This CDR3 reads CASSLVPGQASYGYTF. CDR3 coding DNA: TGTGCCAGCAGCTTAGTCCCGGGACAGGCGTCCTATGGCTACACCTTC. The whole variable domain, filled in from reference TRBV7-2 and TRBJ1-2, reads GAGVSQSPSNKVTEKGKDVELRCDPISGHTALYWYRQSLGQGLEFLIYFQGNSAPDKSGLPSDRFSAERTGGSVSTLTIQRTQQEDSAVYLCASSLVPGQASYGYTFGSGTRLTVV.

The J gene is TRBJ1-6, the V gene TRBV15; the D gene is possibly TRBD1 (5 bases). The V end was cut by 0 bases, the J end by 9 bases, with 12 bases between. Germline V gene lookup returns CDR1 LNHNV and CDR2 YYDKDF (reference sequence). There are 15 residues in the CDR3. The CDR3 nucleotides are TGTGCCACCAGCAGAGACGCCCGGGGCGGTTCACCCCTCCACTTT. It is translated as CATSRDARGGSPLHF.

The V gene is TRBV5-1, the J gene TRBJ1-2; a weak D match, TRBD1 (5 bases). This CDR3 is built from 17 residues. The V end was cut by 4 bases, the J end by 0 bases, with 19 bases between. The germline V gene encodes CDR1 SGHRS and CDR2 YFSETQ. The CDR3 here is CASSTQPGRASNYGYTF. In DNA form, the CDR3 reads TGCGCCAGCAGCACCCAGCCCGGCAGGGCCTCTAACTATGGCTACACCTTC.

The chain employs TRBV5-1 and TRBJ1-4; possibly TRBD1 for D (5 bases). V was clipped by 0 bases and J by 8 bases, with 17 bases between them. The germline gives CDR1 SGHRS, CDR2 YFSETQ. The CDR3 is 16 residues long. The CDR3 sequence is CASSLAGGGAGEKLFF. DNA for the CDR3: TGCGCCAGCAGCTTGGCCGGTGGGGGAGCAGGGGAAAAACTGTTTTTT.

This clonotype was observed once. The chain has TRBV11-2 and TRBJ2-1, with 9 bases identical to TRBD1. This CDR3 is built from 16 residues. Trimming at V came to 6 bases and at J to 4 bases, leaving 10 bases not matched to a gene. From germline, CDR1 is SGHAT and CDR2 FQNNGV. The CDR3 region is CASREPGQGSYNEQFF. The CDR3 region has the DNA TGTGCCAGCAGGGAGCCGGGACAGGGTTCATACAATGAGCAGTTCTTC.